Listed below are T cell receptor beta chains from one sample, sequenced in a study of cytomegalovirus exposure and HLA in healthy donors. Only in-frame clones appear in the TCRdb table, and some are missing; sequencing was by immunoSEQ multiplex PCR. This table holds over 200,000 clones, over 65% found once. Sequencing was carried out using PBMCs. These receptors came from a woman in her fifties or sixties in good health and CMV-seropositive. Each CDR3 is given with its conserved first and last residue. A D gene is named only where the DNA matches it firmly. For some rows the clone size is stated as once, few or many, or as a class when expanded; others skip it.

>13|TRBJ2-3|.|TRBV9|few
CASSVGRTDTQYF
TGTGCCAGCAGCGTAGGCAGGACAGATACGCAGTATTTT
>12|TRBJ1-6|.|TRBV28|.
CATRSGNSPLHF
TGTGCCACCCGGAGCGGTAATTCACCCCTCCACTTT
>10|TRBJ1-2|.|TRBV20-1|.
CTQQRSSLTF
TGCACCCAACAAAGGAGCTCGCTCACCTTC
>14|TRBJ2-7|TRBD2|TRBV2|.
CASSDSGSSYEQYF
TGTGCCAGCAGTGACAGCGGGAGCTCCTACGAGCAGTACTTC
>15|TRBJ2-2|.|TRBV5-1|.
CASSLLDGGTGELFF
TGCGCCAGCAGCTTGCTGGACGGAGGCACCGGGGAGCTGTTTTTT
>13|TRBJ1-1|.|TRBV6-6|few
CASLRVLYTEAFF
TGTGCCAGCCTCAGGGTCTTGTACACTGAAGCTTTCTTT
>13|TRBJ1-4|.|TRBV5-1|.
CASSLAANEKLFF
TGCGCCAGCAGCTTGGCCGCTAATGAAAAACTGTTTTTT
>15|TRBJ2-2|TRBD2|TRBV29-1|.
CSVLFGTMNTGELFF
TGCAGCGTTCTGTTTGGGACTATGAACACCGGGGAGCTGTTTTTT
>14|TRBJ1-5|.|TRBV5-1|.
CASSGGRANQPQHF
TGCGCCAGCAGCGGGGGCAGGGCCAATCAGCCCCAGCATTTT
>15|TRBJ2-1|TRBD2|TRBV7-3|.
CASSPQVAGPNEQFF
TGTGCCAGCAGCCCACAGGTAGCGGGTCCCAATGAGCAGTTCTTC
>13|TRBJ1-2|.|TRBV11-2|few
CASSFSWGEGYTF
TGTGCCAGCAGCTTTTCGTGGGGGGAAGGCTACACCTTC
>15|TRBJ1-6|TRBD1|TRBV30|.
CAWGFRDRGNSPLHF
TGTGCCTGGGGTTTCCGGGACAGGGGGAATTCACCCCTCCACTTT
>15|TRBJ2-7|TRBD1|TRBV6-5|.
CASSYTGQGVNEQYF
TGTGCCAGCAGTTATACCGGACAGGGGGTGAACGAGCAGTACTTC
>15|TRBJ1-5|.|TRBV6-1|.
CASSEGARRSQPQHF
TGTGCCAGCAGTGAGGGGGCCAGGCGGAGTCAGCCCCAGCATTTT
>17|TRBJ2-4|.|TRBV2|.
CASSGGTGYLAKNIQYF
TGTGCCAGCAGTGGCGGGACGGGATATTTAGCCAAAAACATTCAGTACTTC
>13|TRBJ1-5|.|TRBV19|few
CASSWEGNQPQHF
TGTGCCAGTAGTTGGGAGGGCAATCAGCCCCAGCATTTT
>15|TRBJ2-7|.|TRBV10-3|.
CAISNPGSPTYEQYF
TGTGCCATCAGCAACCCAGGGTCTCCCACCTACGAGCAGTACTTC
>14|TRBJ1-3|.|TRBV6-6|.
CATAGGPTGNTIYF
TGTGCCACTGCCGGAGGGCCAACTGGAAACACCATATATTTT
>14|TRBJ1-5|.|TRBV18|.
CASSPPGGGRPQHF
TGTGCCAGCTCACCACCGGGCGGAGGAAGGCCCCAGCATTTT
>12|TRBJ2-7|TRBD2|TRBV6-1|.
CASFGGAYEQYF
TGTGCCAGCTTCGGGGGGGCCTACGAGCAGTACTTC
>13|TRBJ2-7|.|TRBV7-8|.
CASQSGQTYEQYF
TGTGCCTCCCAATCGGGACAAACCTACGAGCAGTACTTC
>13|TRBJ1-1|.|TRBV14|once
CASSLGMNTEAFF
TGTGCCAGCAGCCTCGGTATGAACACTGAAGCTTTCTTT
>15|TRBJ2-7|TRBD1|TRBV19|.
CASSITGTGAYEQYF
TGTGCCAGTAGTATCACCGGGACAGGAGCCTACGAGCAGTACTTC
>17|TRBJ2-3|TRBD2|TRBV5-4|.
CASSLRLAGAGADTQYF
TGTGCCAGCAGCTTGCGACTAGCGGGGGCAGGGGCAGATACGCAGTATTTT
>14|TRBJ1-2|TRBD1|TRBV30|.
CAWSGDRGTHGYTF
TGTGCCTGGAGTGGTGACAGGGGGACCCATGGCTACACCTTC
>14|TRBJ1-3|TRBD1|TRBV5-4|once
CASSSRQGGNTIYF
TGTGCCAGCAGCTCCCGACAGGGAGGAAACACCATATATTTT
>14|TRBJ2-7|.|TRBV5-1|.
CASSGIGTSYEQYF
TGCGCCAGCAGCGGGATCGGGACATCCTACGAGCAGTACTTC
>13|TRBJ1-5|TRBD1|TRBV30|.
CAWSGDRVQPQHF
TGTGCCTGGAGCGGGGACAGGGTTCAGCCCCAGCATTTT
>11|TRBJ1-1|TRBD1|TRBV6-5|once
CASSSQGAAFF
TGTGCCAGCAGTTCACAGGGGGCTGCTTTCTTT
>12|TRBJ2-3|.|TRBV30|.
CAWSVQTGVQYF
TGTGCCTGGAGTGTCCAAACTGGAGTGCAGTATTTT
>16|TRBJ2-3|TRBD2|TRBV7-3|.
CASSNTGTSGSGTQYF
TGTGCCAGCAGCAACACCGGGACTAGCGGGTCCGGTACGCAGTATTTT
>16|TRBJ1-1|.|TRBV7-9|few
CASSSIGSSVITEAFF
TGTGCCAGCAGCTCCATCGGGTCATCCGTCATCACTGAAGCTTTCTTT
>14|TRBJ1-4|.|TRBV7-9|.
CASTGQYFNEKLFF
TGTGCCAGCACCGGACAGTATTTTAATGAAAAACTGTTTTTT
>14|TRBJ2-1|TRBD2|TRBV2|.
CASRAGTSVNEQFF
TGTGCCAGCAGGGCCGGGACTAGCGTTAATGAGCAGTTCTTC
>16|TRBJ2-1|.|TRBV11-2|.
CASSLGPAGAYNEQFF
TGTGCCAGCAGCTTAGGGCCAGCGGGTGCCTACAATGAGCAGTTCTTC
>18|TRBJ2-7|TRBD2|TRBV18|.
CASSPPGRGGGISYEQYF
TGTGCCAGCTCACCACCGGGTCGTGGCGGGGGGATTTCCTACGAGCAGTACTTC
>13|TRBJ2-1|.|TRBV5-4|.
CASSDPTRLEQFF
TGTGCCAGCAGCGACCCGACTAGGTTGGAGCAGTTCTTC
>14|TRBJ2-3|TRBD2|TRBV19|.
CASRTSGRGHTQYF
TGTGCCAGTAGGACTAGCGGGAGAGGCCATACGCAGTATTTT
>15|TRBJ2-3|.|TRBV30|.
CAWSSRGASTDTQYF
TGTGCCTGGAGTTCCCGGGGGGCTAGCACAGATACGCAGTATTTT
>14|TRBJ2-7|TRBD2|TRBV2|few
CASSGLAGSYEQYF
TGTGCCAGCAGTGGACTAGCGGGGAGCTACGAGCAGTACTTC
>19|TRBJ2-1|TRBD2|TRBV5-1|.
CASSRGPSGGAWPYNEQFF
TGCGCCAGCAGCCGAGGGCCTAGCGGGGGGGCTTGGCCCTACAATGAGCAGTTCTTC
>12|TRBJ1-1|TRBD1|TRBV7-9|.
CASSQGGPEAFF
TGTGCCAGCAGTCAGGGGGGTCCTGAAGCTTTCTTT
>15|TRBJ2-7|.|TRBV5-4|.
CASRYGRESFYEQYF
TGTGCCAGCAGGTACGGGAGAGAGAGTTTCTACGAGCAGTACTTC
>15|TRBJ2-1|.|TRBV6-5|.
CASSYSKTDYNEQFF
TGTGCCAGCAGTTACTCGAAAACAGATTACAATGAGCAGTTCTTC
>13|TRBJ2-7|TRBD1|TRBV7-9|.
CASNGQGLGEQYF
TGTGCCAGCAACGGACAGGGTTTGGGAGAGCAGTACTTC
>14|TRBJ1-5|TRBD1|TRBV28|.
CASSSGTAGQPQHF
TGTGCCAGCAGTTCCGGGACAGCGGGCCAGCCCCAGCATTTT
>15|TRBJ2-3|.|TRBV5-1|once
CASSLYAPEGDAQYF
TGCGCCAGCAGCTTGTACGCCCCCGAGGGGGATGCGCAGTATTTT
>17|TRBJ2-2|TRBD1|TRBV5-8|.
CASREGPGQGPAGELFF
TGTGCCAGCAGGGAGGGACCGGGACAGGGGCCGGCCGGGGAGCTGTTTTTT
>19|TRBJ1-3|TRBD1|TRBV4-1|.
CASSQRGQVKGDSGNTIYF
TGCGCCAGCAGCCAACGGGGACAGGTGAAGGGGGACTCTGGAAACACCATATATTTT
>13|TRBJ1-2|.|TRBV5-6|.
CASHQGQFLGYTF
TGTGCCAGCCACCAGGGCCAATTCCTCGGCTACACCTTC
>15|TRBJ1-1|TRBD1|TRBV19|.
CASSIGNRGMTEAFF
TGTGCCAGTAGTATAGGGAACAGGGGGATGACTGAAGCTTTCTTT
>16|TRBJ2-2|.|TRBV7-2|once
CASSSNIGANTGELFF
TGTGCCAGCAGCTCGAATATTGGGGCTAACACCGGGGAGCTGTTTTTT
>17|TRBJ1-2|TRBD1|TRBV4-2|.
CASSQRRGLAANYGYTF
TGTGCCAGCAGCCAACGGAGGGGGCTCGCCGCTAACTATGGCTACACCTTC
>18|TRBJ2-5|TRBD2|TRBV13|.
CASSLRTSGGYIGETQYF
TGTGCCAGCAGCTTACGGACTAGCGGGGGGTATATTGGAGAGACCCAGTACTTC
>11|TRBJ2-3|.|TRBV13|.
CASSLRDTQYF
TGTGCCAGCAGCCTGAGAGATACGCAGTATTTT
>17|TRBJ2-1|.|TRBV28|.
CASSLLGVGRNYNEQFF
TGTGCCAGCAGTTTATTAGGGGTAGGAAGGAACTACAATGAGCAGTTCTTC
>14|TRBJ2-7|TRBD1|TRBV19|.
CASSSRQGMFEQYF
TGTGCCAGTAGTTCACGACAGGGAATGTTCGAGCAGTACTTC